This T cell receptor (beta chain) was observed in a study of T-cell reconstitution after alpha-beta-depleted transplantation in children. The study, taken as a whole, reports: T-cell numbers and diversity, one year after transplant, stemmed largely from T cells that were newly produced.

This sample's TCRbeta library carried unique molecular identifier barcodes. TCRdb redid the calling of the PCR reads with MiXCR, one entry per CDR3 protein. Of around 960,000 distinct CDR3 sequences in the sample, around 30% were seen once. Germline CDR1 reads MNHEY; CDR2 reads SVGAGI. V dropped 2 bases and J dropped 6 bases, with 17 bases sitting between them. CDR3 size: 15 residues. This clonotype turned up a few times. The antigen remains unidentified. Sequences were derived from PBMCs, mostly from graft donor cells, sampled 360 days after TCRalphabeta/CD19-depleted stem cell transplant. The chain has TRBV6-5 and TRBJ2-7, with D possibly TRBD1 on 7 matching bases. The clonotype comes from a boy less than two years old who had a stem cell transplant for SCID, so the T cells may come from the graft donor. CDR3 in DNA: TGTGCCAGCAGTTACCAATTACAGGGGAGGTCCGAGCAGTACTTC. Translation: CASSYQLQGRSEQYF.